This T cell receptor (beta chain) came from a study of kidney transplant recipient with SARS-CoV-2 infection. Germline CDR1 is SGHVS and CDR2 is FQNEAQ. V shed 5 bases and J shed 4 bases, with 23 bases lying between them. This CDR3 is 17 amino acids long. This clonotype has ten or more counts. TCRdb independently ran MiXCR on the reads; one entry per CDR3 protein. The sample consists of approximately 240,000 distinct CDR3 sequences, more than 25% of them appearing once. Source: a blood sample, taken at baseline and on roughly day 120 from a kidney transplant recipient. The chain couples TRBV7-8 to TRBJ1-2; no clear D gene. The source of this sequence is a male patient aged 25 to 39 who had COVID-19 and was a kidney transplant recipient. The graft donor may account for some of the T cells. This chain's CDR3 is CASSVPWFTRKTYGYTF. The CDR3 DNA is TGTGCCAGCAGCGTCCCATGGTTTACCCGAAAGACCTATGGCTACACCTTC.